The 27 T cell receptor beta chains in this list originate from one sample, sequenced in a study of blood T cells in healthy people across ages. Combining a sample-barcoded 5' primer with a J-beta primer mix, a second PCR ran for roughly 6 to 11 cycles. TCRdb analysed the 5' RACE reads with MiXCR anew, one entry per CDR3 protein. The table includes about a million distinct CDR3 sequences, roughly two fifths detected once. The sample was blood. All receptors come from a young man in good health.

This clonotype was seen many times. The chain is built from TRBV27 and TRBJ2-1; 7 bases fit TRBD1. J gave up 5 bases and V 5 bases, and 9 bases lay outside the gene matches. This CDR3 region has 15 residues. The germline V gene encodes CDR1 MNHEY and CDR2 SMNVEV (reference sequence). The CDR3 DNA reads as TGTGCCAGCAGTCGTTATGGGGACAGAGACAATGAGCAGTTCTTC. Encoded protein: CASSRYGDRDNEQFF.

This clonotype was seen at least ten times. CDR3 loop: CASSYAPGADTQYF. The CDR3, as DNA: TGTGCCAGCAGTTACGCACCGGGTGCAGATACGCAGTATTTT. The chain uses TRBV6-5 and TRBJ2-3, with D unclear. This CDR3 has 14 residues. CDR1 is MNHEY, CDR2 SVGAGI, per germline. Trimming removed 2 bases from V and 4 bases from J, with 10 bases in between.

Here the CDR3 DNA reads TGCAGTGCCCCCCCTAGAGGGATGGGCAATCAGCCCCAGCATTTT. It translates to CSAPPRGMGNQPQHF. The chain couples TRBV20-1 to TRBJ1-5, with no clear D. The V gene's germline CDR1 is DFQATT and CDR2 SNEGSKA (reference sequence). V was cut by 6 bases and J by 2 bases, with 17 bases left in between. The CDR3 is 15 amino acids.

The genes are TRBV5-1 and TRBJ2-7; TRBD1 matches at 7 bases. The CDR3 consists of 14 residues. With V trimmed by 4 bases and J by 3 bases, 7 bases remained unmatched. In germline, CDR1 is SGHRS, CDR2 YFSETQ. The chain's CDR3 is CASSMGGQDYEQYF. CDR3 in DNA: TGCGCCAGCAGCATGGGCGGACAGGACTACGAGCAGTACTTC.

The gene calls are TRBV5-5 and TRBJ1-4; a possible D gene is TRBD1 (6 bases). This CDR3 comprises 15 residues. The V gene lost 0 bases and the J gene lost 8 bases, with 14 bases spanning the gap. Germline-derived CDR1 and CDR2 are SGHKS and YYEKEE (reference sequence). The DNA for the CDR3 is TGTGCCAGCAGCTTGGAAGGGGGGCCAGGGGAAAAACTGTTTTTT. This gives the protein CASSLEGGPGEKLFF.

The rearrangement joins TRBV12-3 or TRBV12-4 to TRBJ2-3; perhaps TRBD1 as D (6 bases). V was pared by 6 bases and J by 9 bases, with 13 bases between. The CDR3 totals 12 residues. Written as DNA, the CDR3 is TGTGCCAGCAGGCAACAGGGTGTGACGCAGTATTTT. This codes for CASRQQGVTQYF.

This clonotype appeared a few times. This chain uses TRBV12-3 or TRBV12-4 with TRBJ2-1; 9 bases are a match to TRBD1. The ends lost 5 bases at V and 2 bases at J; junction bases unmatched: 7. The CDR3 covers 16 residues. In nucleotides, the CDR3 is TGTGCCAGCAGTACCGACAGGGGGAGACCCTACAATGAGCAGTTCTTC. Its protein product is CASSTDRGRPYNEQFF.

The chain couples TRBV20-1 to TRBJ2-3; 8 positions match TRBD1. V trimming: 5 bases; J trimming: 2 bases; junction bases outside the gene matches: 9. This CDR3 region has 15 residues. Germline values: CDR1 DFQATT, CDR2 SNEGSKA (reference sequence). The CDR3 here is CSAPSKGQDTDTQYF. As DNA, the CDR3 is TGCAGTGCTCCCTCCAAGGGACAGGACACAGATACGCAGTATTTT.

In this sample, this clonotype turned up once. It may be a read error: a sequence one base away is much more abundant. The V and J genes are TRBV29-1 and TRBJ2-5; D could derive from TRBD1 or TRBD2 (5 bases each). The J call may be in error: the DNA end matches TRBJ2-7 better. The germline CDR1 and CDR2 sequences are SQVTM and ANQGSEA. The CDR3 has 11 residues. The CDR3 spells CSVEGGTEQYF. The CDR3 DNA follows: TGCAGCGTTGAAGGGGGGACCGAGCAGTACTTC.

Regarding this clonotype: The junction does not match germline at one end; this may be a read error. The gene calls are TRBV5-6 and TRBJ1-1, with D hard to call. Germline CDR1 SGHDT, CDR2 YYEEEE. The CDR3 has 14 amino acids. CDR3: CAGSNRNMNTEAFF. CDR3 DNA: TGTGCCGGCAGTAACCGAAACATGAACACTGAAGCTTTCTTT.

The V gene is TRBV6-2 or TRBV6-3, the J gene TRBJ2-2; no firm D call. V was cut by 5 bases and J by 4 bases, with 11 bases left in between. The CDR3 loop spans 14 amino acids. Germline CDR1 is MNHEY and CDR2 is SVGEGT. CDR3 DNA: TGTGCCAGCAGTCCAACACGAACCACCGGGGAGCTGTTTTTT. This encodes CASSPTRTTGELFF.

This clonotype was observed a few times. CDR3 sequence (DNA): TGTGCCAGCACCCGGGGGCAGTGGCGAACAGATACGCAGTATTTT. It codes for CASTRGQWRTDTQYF. V is TRBV7-9 and J is TRBJ2-3; D might be TRBD1 or TRBD2, each matching 6 bases. CDR1 is SEHNR, CDR2 FQNEAQ, per germline (reference sequence). The CDR3 is made up of 15 amino acids. V lost 7 bases and J lost 3, with 17 bases in between.

The J gene is TRBJ2-1, the V gene TRBV29-1, with 8 bases aligning to TRBD1. The germline V gene encodes CDR1 SQVTM and CDR2 ANQGSEA. The CDR3 contains 13 residues. J gave up 7 bases and V 3 bases, and 5 bases lay outside the gene matches. The DNA for the CDR3 is TGCAGCGTTGATCAGGGGGCGCGGAATGAGCAGTTCTTC. The encoded protein is CSVDQGARNEQFF.

The CDR3 here is CASRDTDRAYNEQFF. DNA for the CDR3: TGTGCCAGCAGGGACACGGACAGGGCCTACAATGAGCAGTTCTTC. J is TRBJ2-1 and V is TRBV7-9; 8 nucleotides align to TRBD1. CDR3 size: 15 residues. V was clipped by 6 bases and J by 2 bases; unmatched bases: 6. Germline assignment: CDR1 SEHNR and CDR2 FQNEAQ (reference sequence). The entire variable domain, with the rest obtained from reference TRBV7-9 and TRBJ2-1, is as follows: DTGVSQNPRHKITKRGQNVTFRCDPISEHNRLYWYRQTLGQGPEFLTYFQNEAQLEKSRLLSDRFSAERPKGSFSTLEIQRTEQGDSAMYLCASRDTDRAYNEQFFGPGTRLTVL.

The CDR3 DNA is TGCGCCAGCAGCAGGAGAGGGGCTAGCGGGGAACAAGAGACCCAGTACTTC. Protein: CASSRRGASGEQETQYF. The chain carries TRBV5-1 and TRBJ2-5; 9 bases fit TRBD2. Germline V gene data show CDR1 as SGHRS and CDR2 as YFSETQ. Trimming removed 4 bases from V and 2 bases from J; junction bases left unmatched: 12. This CDR3 spans 17 amino acids.

V is TRBV9 and J is TRBJ2-1, with TRBD1 matching over 9 bases. The CDR3 length is 15 residues. The junction had 5 bases not matched to a gene; V was cut back by 0 bases and J by 7 bases. CDR1 SGDLS and CDR2 YYNGEE come from the germline V gene. The CDR3 nucleotides are TGTGCCAGCAGCGTAGTTGGGACAGGGAGGAATGAGCAGTTCTTC. Protein: CASSVVGTGRNEQFF.

The chain links TRBV6-2 or TRBV6-3 to TRBJ1-5; 7 positions agree with TRBD1. J was trimmed by 7 bases and V by 6 bases; bases with no gene match: 9. CDR3 length: 14 amino acids. The germline CDR1 and CDR2 sequences are MNHEY and SVGEGT. The CDR3 here is CASRWRGQGQPQHF. The CDR3, as DNA: TGTGCCAGCAGATGGAGGGGGCAAGGGCAGCCCCAGCATTTT.

In this sample, this clonotype turned up a few times. The rearrangement joins TRBV20-1 to TRBJ1-4; TRBD1 might be the D (6 bases). The V end lost 1 base, the J end lost 4 bases, and 13 bases lay between the germline ends. The CDR3 loop spans 15 amino acids. Germline lookup yields CDR1 DFQATT and CDR2 SNEGSKA (reference sequence). DNA for the CDR3: TGCAGTGCTAGAGGGTCACAGGGCCTTAATGAAAAACTGTTTTTT. This codes for CSARGSQGLNEKLFF.

The chain couples TRBV20-1 to TRBJ1-2, with D unclear. Germline V CDR1 and CDR2: DFQATT, SNEGSKA (reference sequence). Trimming removed 3 bases from V and 1 base from J, with 9 bases in between. The CDR3 runs 13 residues. For the CDR3, the DNA is TGCAGTGCTAGGCAGGTAGATAACTATGGCTACACCTTC. Amino acids: CSARQVDNYGYTF.

V gene TRBV7-2 combines with J gene TRBJ2-1, with D perhaps being TRBD1 or TRBD2 (5 bases each). The germline CDR1 and CDR2 sequences are SGHTA and FQGNSA. This CDR3 comprises 13 residues. The V end lost 5 bases, the J end lost 10 bases, and 15 bases lay between the germline ends. The CDR3 nucleotides read TGTGCCAGCAGCCGACTCCCTTGGGGGGAGCAGTTCTTC. It codes for CASSRLPWGEQFF.

Only a few counts were recorded for this clonotype. The V and J genes are TRBV4-3 and TRBJ1-1; D is ambiguous. This CDR3 is 15 amino acids long. The germline V gene encodes CDR1 LGHNA and CDR2 YSLEER. V lost 0 bases, J lost 1 base, and 9 bases lay in between. The CDR3 sequence is CASSQDPHSNTEAFF. CDR3 sequence (DNA): TGCGCCAGCAGCCAAGATCCACACTCGAACACTGAAGCTTTCTTT.

The gene calls are TRBV20-1 and TRBJ2-3; D tentatively fits TRBD1 or TRBD2 (6 bases each). Germline V gene data show CDR1 as DFQATT and CDR2 as SNEGSKA (reference sequence). This CDR3 region has 16 residues. V was shortened by 3 bases and J by 2 bases, with 18 bases between the two germline ends. DNA for the CDR3: TGCAGTGCTAGTGACGGGGGCCTTACCGTCACAGATACGCAGTATTTT. Amino acid sequence: CSASDGGLTVTDTQYF.

This clonotype was detected only a few times. J is TRBJ1-4 and V is TRBV5-1, with D maybe TRBD1 (5 bases). Germline V gene lookup returns CDR1 SGHRS and CDR2 YFSETQ. This CDR3 comprises 13 residues. V shed 2 bases and J shed 8 bases, with 10 bases lying between them. The CDR3 coding sequence is TGCGCCAGCAGCTTCGGGACCCAAGAAAAACTGTTTTTT. Translating it yields CASSFGTQEKLFF.

The chain carries TRBV14 and TRBJ2-5, with D uncertain. TRBJ2-1 matches the DNA end more closely, so the J call is doubtful. The germline gives CDR1 SGHDN, CDR2 FVKESK. The CDR3 is 17 amino acids. CDR3 residues: CASSQPSGLYLQETQFF. The CDR3 DNA sequence: TGTGCCAGCAGCCAACCCTCTGGGCTTTATCTCCAAGAGACCCAGTTCTTC.

CDR3 sequence reads: CSARVRLAWGTDTQYF. CDR3 DNA sequence: TGCAGTGCTAGAGTCAGACTAGCGTGGGGAACAGATACGCAGTATTTT. The chain links TRBV20-1 to TRBJ2-3, with 8 nucleotides matching TRBD2. Germline CDR1 DFQATT, CDR2 SNEGSKA (reference sequence). Unmatched junction bases numbered 9, after V lost 1 base and J lost 3 bases. The CDR3 is 16 residues long.

This clonotype was detected a few times. This chain uses TRBV20-1 with TRBJ2-7, with TRBD1 as a possible D gene (5 bases). Looked up from germline, CDR1 is DFQATT and CDR2 is SNEGSKA (reference sequence). CDR3 length equals 13 residues. V lost 2 bases and J lost 4, with 12 bases in between. In DNA form, the CDR3 reads TGCAGTGCTAGAAGACAGAGATCTTACGAGCAGTACTTC. This gives the protein CSARRQRSYEQYF.

The chain combines TRBV6-1 with TRBJ2-4; perhaps TRBD1 as D (6 bases). The CDR3 totals 15 residues. Germline V gene data show CDR1 as MNHNS and CDR2 as SASEGT. V lost 5 bases, J lost 6 bases, and 17 bases lay in between. CDR3 loop: CASSPRALTGNIQYF. CDR3 in DNA: TGTGCCAGCAGTCCAAGGGCGTTGACAGGAAACATTCAGTACTTC.